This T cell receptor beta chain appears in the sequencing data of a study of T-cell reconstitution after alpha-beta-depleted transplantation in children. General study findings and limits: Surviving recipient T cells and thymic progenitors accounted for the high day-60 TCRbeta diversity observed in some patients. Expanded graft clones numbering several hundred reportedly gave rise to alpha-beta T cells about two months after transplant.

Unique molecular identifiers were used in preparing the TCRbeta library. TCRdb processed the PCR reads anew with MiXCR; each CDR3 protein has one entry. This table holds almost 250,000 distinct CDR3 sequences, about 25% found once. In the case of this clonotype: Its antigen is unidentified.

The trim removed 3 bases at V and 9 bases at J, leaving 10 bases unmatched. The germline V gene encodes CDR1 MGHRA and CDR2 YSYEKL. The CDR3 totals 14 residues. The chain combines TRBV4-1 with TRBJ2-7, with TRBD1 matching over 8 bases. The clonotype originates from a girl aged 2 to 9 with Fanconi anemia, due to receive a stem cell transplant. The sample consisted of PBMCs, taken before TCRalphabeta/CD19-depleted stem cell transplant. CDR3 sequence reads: CASSHGTGPKGQYF. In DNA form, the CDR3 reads TGCGCCAGCAGCCATGGGACAGGACCTAAAGGGCAGTACTTC.